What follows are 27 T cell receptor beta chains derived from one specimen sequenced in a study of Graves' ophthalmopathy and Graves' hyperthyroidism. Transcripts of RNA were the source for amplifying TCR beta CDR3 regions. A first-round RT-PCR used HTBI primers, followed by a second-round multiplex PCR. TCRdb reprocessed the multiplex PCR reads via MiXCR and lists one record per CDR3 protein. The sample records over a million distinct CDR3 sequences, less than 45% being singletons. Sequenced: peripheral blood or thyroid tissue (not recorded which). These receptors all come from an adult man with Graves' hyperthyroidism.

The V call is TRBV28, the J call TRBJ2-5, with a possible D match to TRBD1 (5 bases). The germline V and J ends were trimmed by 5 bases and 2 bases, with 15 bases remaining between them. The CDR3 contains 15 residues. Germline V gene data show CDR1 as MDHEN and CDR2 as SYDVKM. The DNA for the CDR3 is TGTGCCAGCAGTCGCCCAAGTCAGGGACAAGAGACCCAGTACTTC. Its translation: CASSRPSQGQETQYF. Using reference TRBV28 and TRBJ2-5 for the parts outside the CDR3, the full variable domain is DVKVTQSSRYLVKRTGEKVFLECVQDMDHENMFWYRQDPGLGLRLIYFSYDVKMKEKGDIPEGYSVSREKKERFSLILESASTNQTSMYLCASSRPSQGQETQYFGPGTRLLVL.

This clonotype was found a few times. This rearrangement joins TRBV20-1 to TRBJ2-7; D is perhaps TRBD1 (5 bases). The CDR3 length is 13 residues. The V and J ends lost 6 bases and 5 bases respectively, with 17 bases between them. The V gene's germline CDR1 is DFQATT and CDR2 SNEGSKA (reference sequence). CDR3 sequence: CSAPTPGWNEQYF. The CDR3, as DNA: TGCAGTGCACCAACCCCAGGGTGGAACGAGCAGTACTTC.

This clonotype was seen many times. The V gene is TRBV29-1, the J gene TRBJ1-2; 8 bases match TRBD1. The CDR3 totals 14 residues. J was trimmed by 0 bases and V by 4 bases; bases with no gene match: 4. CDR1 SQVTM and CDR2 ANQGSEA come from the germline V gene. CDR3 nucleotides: TGCAGCGTTGTACAGGGGGAAGCTAACTATGGCTACACCTTC. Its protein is CSVVQGEANYGYTF.

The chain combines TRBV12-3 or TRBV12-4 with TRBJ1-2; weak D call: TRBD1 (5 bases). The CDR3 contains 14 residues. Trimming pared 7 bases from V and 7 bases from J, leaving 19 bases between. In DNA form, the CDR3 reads TGTGCCAGCAAACCCTTTGGGACGACGGGTGGCTACACCTTC. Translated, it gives CASKPFGTTGGYTF.

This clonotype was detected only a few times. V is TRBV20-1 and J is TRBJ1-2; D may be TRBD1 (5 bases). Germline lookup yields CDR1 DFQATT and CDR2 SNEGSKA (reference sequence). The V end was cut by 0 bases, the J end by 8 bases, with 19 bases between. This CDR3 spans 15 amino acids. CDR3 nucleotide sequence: TGCAGTGCTAGAGATTCCGATCAGGGTTCGCGGGGCTACACCTTC. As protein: CSARDSDQGSRGYTF.

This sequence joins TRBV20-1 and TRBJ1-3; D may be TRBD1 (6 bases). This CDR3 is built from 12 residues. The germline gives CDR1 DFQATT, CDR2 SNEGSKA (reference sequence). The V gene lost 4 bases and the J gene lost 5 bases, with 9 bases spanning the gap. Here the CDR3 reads CSAKGTRNTIYF. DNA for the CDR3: TGCAGTGCTAAAGGGACAAGAAACACCATATATTTT.

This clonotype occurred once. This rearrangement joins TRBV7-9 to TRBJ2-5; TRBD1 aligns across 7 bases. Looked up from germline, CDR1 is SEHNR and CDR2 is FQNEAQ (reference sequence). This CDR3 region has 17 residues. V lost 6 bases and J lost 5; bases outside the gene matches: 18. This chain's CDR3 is CASSPKTGSRVSETQYF. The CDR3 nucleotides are TGTGCCAGCAGTCCCAAGACAGGGAGCAGGGTGTCCGAGACCCAGTACTTC.

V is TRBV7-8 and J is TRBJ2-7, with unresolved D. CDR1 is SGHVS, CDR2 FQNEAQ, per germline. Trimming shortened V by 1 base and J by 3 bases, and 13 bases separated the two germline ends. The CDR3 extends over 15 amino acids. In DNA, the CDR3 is TGTGCCAGCAGCTTAGGCCTGGGGTTCGACTACGAGCAGTACTTC. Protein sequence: CASSLGLGFDYEQYF.

As DNA, the CDR3 is TGTGCCATCAGGGATGGGACAGGGTTGGGGCAAGAGACCCAGTACTTC. This sequence encodes CAIRDGTGLGQETQYF. The chain carries TRBV10-3 and TRBJ2-5, with 9 bases aligning to TRBD1. Germline V CDR1 and CDR2: ENHRY, SYGVKD. CDR3 length equals 16 residues. J gave up 2 bases and V 6 bases, and 10 bases lay outside the gene matches.

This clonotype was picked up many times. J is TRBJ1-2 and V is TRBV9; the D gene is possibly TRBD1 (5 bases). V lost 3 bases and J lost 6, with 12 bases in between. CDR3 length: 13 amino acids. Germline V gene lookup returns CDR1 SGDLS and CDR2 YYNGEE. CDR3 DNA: TGTGCCAGCAGCGCTGGGACGGAGCATGGCTACACCTTC. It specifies CASSAGTEHGYTF. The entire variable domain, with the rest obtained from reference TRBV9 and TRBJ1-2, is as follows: DSGVTQTPKHLITATGQRVTLRCSPRSGDLSVYWYQQSLDQGLQFLIQYYNGEERAKGNILERFSAQQFPDLHSELNLSSLELGDSALYFCASSAGTEHGYTFGSGTRLTVV.

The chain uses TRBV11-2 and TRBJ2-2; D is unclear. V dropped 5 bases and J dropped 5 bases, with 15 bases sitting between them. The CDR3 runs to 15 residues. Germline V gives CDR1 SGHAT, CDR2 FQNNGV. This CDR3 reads CASSPERLVTGELFF. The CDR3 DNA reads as TGTGCCAGCAGCCCGGAACGGCTAGTTACCGGGGAGCTGTTTTTT.

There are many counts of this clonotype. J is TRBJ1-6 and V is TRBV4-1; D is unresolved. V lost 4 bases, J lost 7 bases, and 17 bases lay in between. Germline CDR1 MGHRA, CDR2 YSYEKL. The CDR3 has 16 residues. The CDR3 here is CASSLNQGMRNSPLHF. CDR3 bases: TGCGCCAGCAGCCTGAATCAAGGGATGCGGAATTCACCCCTCCACTTT.

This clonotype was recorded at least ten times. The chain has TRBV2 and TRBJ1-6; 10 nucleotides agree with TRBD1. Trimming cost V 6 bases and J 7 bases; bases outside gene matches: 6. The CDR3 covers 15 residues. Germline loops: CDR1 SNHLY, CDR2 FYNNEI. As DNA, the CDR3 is TGTGCCAGCAGGGGCCCGGGACAGGGGAATTCACCCCTCCACTTT. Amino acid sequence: CASRGPGQGNSPLHF.

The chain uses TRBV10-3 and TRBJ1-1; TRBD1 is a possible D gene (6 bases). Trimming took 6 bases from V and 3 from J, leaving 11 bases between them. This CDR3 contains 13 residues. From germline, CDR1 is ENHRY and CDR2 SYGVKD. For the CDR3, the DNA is TGTGCCATCAGGGAGACAGGCCACACTGAAGCTTTCTTT. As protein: CAIRETGHTEAFF.

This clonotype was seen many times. The CDR3 spells CASRYRHDPDEQYF. In DNA form, the CDR3 reads TGTGCCAGCAGATACCGACATGATCCAGACGAGCAGTACTTC. The chain joins TRBV7-2 to TRBJ2-7; unclear D gene. With 6 bases removed from V and 5 bases from J, the gap between germline ends came to 17 bases. The CDR3 loop spans 14 amino acids. Germline CDR1 reads SGHTA; CDR2 reads FQGNSA.

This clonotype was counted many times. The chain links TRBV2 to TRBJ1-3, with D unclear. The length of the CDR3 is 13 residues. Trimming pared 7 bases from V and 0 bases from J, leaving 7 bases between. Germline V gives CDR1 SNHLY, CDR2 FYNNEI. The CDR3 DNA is TGTGCCAGCAAGGTGGACTCTGGAAACACCATATATTTT. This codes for CASKVDSGNTIYF. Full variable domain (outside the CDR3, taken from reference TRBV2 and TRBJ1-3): EPEVTQTPSHQVTQMGQEVILRCVPISNHLYFYWYRQILGQKVEFLVSFYNNEISEKSEIFDDQFSVERPDGSNFTLKIRSTKLEDSAMYFCASKVDSGNTIYFGEGSWLTVV.

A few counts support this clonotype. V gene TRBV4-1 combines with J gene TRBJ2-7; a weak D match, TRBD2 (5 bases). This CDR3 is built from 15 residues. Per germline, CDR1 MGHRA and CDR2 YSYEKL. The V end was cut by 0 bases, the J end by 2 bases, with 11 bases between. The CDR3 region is CASSQDSREAYEQYF. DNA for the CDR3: TGCGCCAGCAGCCAAGATTCTCGGGAAGCCTACGAGCAGTACTTC.

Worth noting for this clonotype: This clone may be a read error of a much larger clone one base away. The DNA for the CDR3 is TGTGCCATCAGTTCGGGACGGGACGGGGGGCCCCAGCATTTT. It specifies CAISSGRDGGPQHF. This chain links TRBV10-3 with TRBJ1-5; weak D call: TRBD1 (5 bases). Trimming shortened V by 5 bases and J by 9 bases, and 17 bases separated the two germline ends. The germline V gene encodes CDR1 ENHRY and CDR2 SYGVKD. The CDR3 has 14 amino acids.

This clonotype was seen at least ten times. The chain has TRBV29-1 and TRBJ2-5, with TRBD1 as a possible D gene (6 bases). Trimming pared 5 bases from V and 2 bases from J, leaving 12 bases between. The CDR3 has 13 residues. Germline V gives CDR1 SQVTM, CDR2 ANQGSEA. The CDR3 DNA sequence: TGCAGCGTTCTCAGACAGGCACAAGAGACCCAGTACTTC. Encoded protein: CSVLRQAQETQYF.

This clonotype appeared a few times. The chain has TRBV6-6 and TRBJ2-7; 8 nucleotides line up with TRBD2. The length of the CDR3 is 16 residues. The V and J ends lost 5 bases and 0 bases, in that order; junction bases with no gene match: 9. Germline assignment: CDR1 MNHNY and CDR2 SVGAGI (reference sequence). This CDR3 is CASSGTSIPFSYEQYF. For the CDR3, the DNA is TGTGCCAGCAGTGGGACTAGTATACCATTCTCCTACGAGCAGTACTTC.

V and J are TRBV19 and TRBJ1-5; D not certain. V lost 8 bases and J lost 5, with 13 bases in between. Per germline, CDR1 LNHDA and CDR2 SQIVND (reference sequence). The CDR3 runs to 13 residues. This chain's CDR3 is CASFGDSDQPQHF. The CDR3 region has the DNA TGTGCCAGTTTCGGGGATAGTGATCAGCCCCAGCATTTT.

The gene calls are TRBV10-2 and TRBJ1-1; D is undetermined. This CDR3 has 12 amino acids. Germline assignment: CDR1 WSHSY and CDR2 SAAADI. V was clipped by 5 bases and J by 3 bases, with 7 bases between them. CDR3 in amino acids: CASSFLYTEAFF. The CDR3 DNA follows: TGCGCCAGCAGTTTCCTTTACACTGAAGCTTTCTTT.

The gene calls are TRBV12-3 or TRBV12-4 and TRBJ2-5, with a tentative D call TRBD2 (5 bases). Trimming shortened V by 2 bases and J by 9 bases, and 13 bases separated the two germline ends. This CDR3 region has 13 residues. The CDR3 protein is CASSLSRPEAQYF. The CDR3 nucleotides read TGTGCCAGCAGTTTAAGCCGGCCGGAGGCCCAGTACTTC.

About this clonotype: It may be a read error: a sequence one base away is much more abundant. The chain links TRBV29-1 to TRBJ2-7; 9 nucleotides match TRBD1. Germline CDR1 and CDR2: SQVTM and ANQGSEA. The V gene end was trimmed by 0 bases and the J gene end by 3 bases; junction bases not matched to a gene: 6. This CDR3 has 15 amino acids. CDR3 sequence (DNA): TGCAGCGTTGAAGATCCCGGGACAGGGATCTACGAGCAGTACTTC. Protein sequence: CSVEDPGTGIYEQYF.

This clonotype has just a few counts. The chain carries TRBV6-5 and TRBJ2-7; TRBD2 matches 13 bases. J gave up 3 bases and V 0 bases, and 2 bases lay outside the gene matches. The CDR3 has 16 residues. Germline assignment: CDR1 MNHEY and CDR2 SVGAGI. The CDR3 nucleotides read TGTGCCAGCAGTTACTCGAGGACTAGCGGGGGCTACGAGCAGTACTTC. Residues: CASSYSRTSGGYEQYF.

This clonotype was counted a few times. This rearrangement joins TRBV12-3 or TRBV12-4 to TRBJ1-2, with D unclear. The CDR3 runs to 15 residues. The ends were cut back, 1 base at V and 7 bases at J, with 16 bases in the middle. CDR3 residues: CASSLGRVAGSGYTF. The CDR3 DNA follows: TGTGCCAGCAGTTTAGGTCGGGTTGCGGGGTCTGGCTACACCTTC.

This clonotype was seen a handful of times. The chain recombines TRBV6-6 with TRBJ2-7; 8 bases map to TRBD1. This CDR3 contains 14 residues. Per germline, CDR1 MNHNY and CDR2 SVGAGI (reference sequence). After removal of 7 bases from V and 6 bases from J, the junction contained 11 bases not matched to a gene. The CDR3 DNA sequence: TGTGCCAGCACCCTTACCAGGACAGGGACCGAGCAGTACTTC. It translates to CASTLTRTGTEQYF.